This TCR beta chain was profiled in a study of blood T cell repertoires in COVID-19. Turning to the study itself: Samples came from the United States, Italy and Spain, spanning acute and convalescent COVID-19. The analysed material was cDNA or gDNA that came from T cells, B-cell-depleted T cells, or PBMCs.

Assignment of participants to cohorts was predicated upon participant-reported clinical history. Recovered participants had two consecutive negative NP/OP PCR tests, healthcare professional clearance, or symptom resolution. Data came from immunoSEQ multiplex PCR; TCRdb stores just in-frame clones and leaves some out. This repertoire shows over 120,000 clones, roughly 90% found once; its top ten account for under 4.5%. Per germline, CDR1 LNHDA and CDR2 SQIVND (reference sequence). The CDR3 consists of 15 residues. The ends lost 7 bases at V and 4 bases at J; junction bases unmatched: 8. The source is a man between 50 and 59 years old who had recovered from COVID-19. V gene TRBV19 combines with J gene TRBJ1-2; 11 bases are shared with TRBD1. Sequencing was done on a sample of PBMCs or T cells enriched from blood (not recorded which). CDR3 protein: CASIRTGGLGYGYTF. The CDR3, as DNA: TGTGCCAGTATACGGACAGGGGGCCTCGGCTATGGCTACACCTTC.